This TCR beta chain is from a study of blood T cell repertoires in COVID-19. CDR1 is MDHEN and CDR2 is SYDVKM in the germline V gene. Between the trimmed V and J ends, which lost 5 bases and 9 bases, there was a span of 11 bases. The CDR3 covers 11 residues. Profiled with immunoSEQ multiplex PCR; TCRdb holds only in-frame clones, not every one. The profile shows under 250,000 clones, 80% to 90% of them singletons. Material: PBMCs or T cells enriched from blood (not recorded which). This chain connects TRBV28 to TRBJ2-7, with unresolved D. This clonotype was sampled from a woman aged 18-30 years in a cohort exposed to, infected with or recovered from COVID-19 (not recorded which). The CDR3 DNA reads TGTGCCAGCAGTGCACGGTTGTGGCAGTACTTC. Protein product: CASSARLWQYF.